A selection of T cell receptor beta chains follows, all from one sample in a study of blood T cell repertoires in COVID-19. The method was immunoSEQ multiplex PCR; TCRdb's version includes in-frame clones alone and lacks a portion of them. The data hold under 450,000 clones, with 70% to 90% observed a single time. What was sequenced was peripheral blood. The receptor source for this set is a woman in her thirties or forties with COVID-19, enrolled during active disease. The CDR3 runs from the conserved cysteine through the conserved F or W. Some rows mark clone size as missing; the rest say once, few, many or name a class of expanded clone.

cdr3_aa: CASVPGGSTNEKLFF
clone_size: once
v_call: TRBV28
j_call: TRBJ1-4

cdr3_aa: CASSQGQVYGYTF
clone_size: NA
v_call: TRBV18
j_call: TRBJ1-2

cdr3_aa: CASSPAGQSNQPQHF
clone_size: few
v_call: TRBV18
j_call: TRBJ1-5

cdr3_aa: CASSLLGAASNQPQHF
clone_size: NA
v_call: TRBV27
j_call: TRBJ1-5

cdr3_aa: CASSPRQGHTGELFF
clone_size: NA
v_call: TRBV28
j_call: TRBJ2-2

cdr3_aa: CASSNIGQTGGVDEQFF
clone_size: NA
v_call: TRBV19
j_call: TRBJ2-1

cdr3_aa: CASSFFLGGRGSPLHF
clone_size: NA
v_call: TRBV27
j_call: TRBJ1-6

cdr3_aa: CASSGGQGVRNEQFF
clone_size: NA
v_call: TRBV28
j_call: TRBJ2-1

cdr3_aa: CASSVGTSGETQYF
clone_size: NA
v_call: TRBV9
j_call: TRBJ2-5

cdr3_aa: CASRAGNTEAFF
clone_size: NA
v_call: TRBV7-2
j_call: TRBJ1-1

cdr3_aa: CASSPQTGENSPLHF
clone_size: once
v_call: TRBV18
j_call: TRBJ1-6

cdr3_aa: CASSESPNLGTGHNSPLHF
clone_size: NA
v_call: TRBV6-1
j_call: TRBJ1-6

cdr3_aa: CASRRAPGQGEGYTF
clone_size: NA
v_call: TRBV2
j_call: TRBJ1-2

cdr3_aa: CASSQFNGYTF
clone_size: NA
v_call: TRBV3-1/TRBV3-2
j_call: TRBJ1-2

cdr3_aa: CASSMIQGAGELFF
clone_size: NA
v_call: TRBV19
j_call: TRBJ2-2

cdr3_aa: CASSQQPWNSPLHF
clone_size: NA
v_call: TRBV19
j_call: TRBJ1-6

cdr3_aa: CASKGQLNTEAFF
clone_size: NA
v_call: TRBV11-2
j_call: TRBJ1-1

cdr3_aa: CASSGGTETNEKLFF
clone_size: NA
v_call: TRBV5-6
j_call: TRBJ1-4

cdr3_aa: CASSGYNEQFF
clone_size: NA
v_call: TRBV28
j_call: TRBJ2-1

cdr3_aa: CASRGTGGEIAYEQYF
clone_size: NA
v_call: TRBV27
j_call: TRBJ2-7

cdr3_aa: CSASKRAPGDSPLHF
clone_size: NA
v_call: TRBV20-1
j_call: TRBJ1-6

cdr3_aa: CASSPGQLYNSPLHF
clone_size: NA
v_call: TRBV5-1
j_call: TRBJ1-6

cdr3_aa: CASSGRDRGYF
clone_size: NA
v_call: TRBV7-4
j_call: TRBJ2-7

cdr3_aa: CASSFRASGRAGTDTQYF
clone_size: once
v_call: TRBV11-3
j_call: TRBJ2-3

cdr3_aa: CASSTAGSNQPQHF
clone_size: NA
v_call: TRBV19
j_call: TRBJ1-5

cdr3_aa: CVGGSTEAFF
clone_size: NA
v_call: TRBV19
j_call: TRBJ1-1

cdr3_aa: CASSIGTGYEKLFF
clone_size: NA
v_call: TRBV19
j_call: TRBJ1-4

cdr3_aa: CASSLSGQGVYEQYF
clone_size: NA
v_call: TRBV28
j_call: TRBJ2-7

cdr3_aa: CASSSPGGQGINEQFF
clone_size: once
v_call: TRBV27
j_call: TRBJ2-1

cdr3_aa: CATSRVTGAYDSGELFF
clone_size: NA
v_call: TRBV15
j_call: TRBJ2-2

cdr3_aa: CASRSTGGKGYTF
clone_size: NA
v_call: TRBV7-2
j_call: TRBJ1-2

cdr3_aa: CASSQGRVGDGYTF
clone_size: once
v_call: TRBV6-6
j_call: TRBJ1-2

cdr3_aa: CASSYRVPGRIVNTEAFF
clone_size: NA
v_call: TRBV6-2/TRBV6-3
j_call: TRBJ1-1

cdr3_aa: CASSLWAGRDFYGYTF
clone_size: few
v_call: TRBV27
j_call: TRBJ1-2

cdr3_aa: CASSPNGQGLNSPLHF
clone_size: NA
v_call: TRBV7-9
j_call: TRBJ1-6

cdr3_aa: CASSPPDRAGETQYF
clone_size: once
v_call: TRBV18
j_call: TRBJ2-5

cdr3_aa: CASSLGNPVEAFF
clone_size: NA
v_call: TRBV11-2
j_call: TRBJ1-1

cdr3_aa: CASSPGGLYEQYF
clone_size: NA
v_call: TRBV28
j_call: TRBJ2-7

cdr3_aa: CASRLIGDRGHGYTF
clone_size: few
v_call: TRBV4-3
j_call: TRBJ1-2

cdr3_aa: CASISNSYSNQPQHF
clone_size: NA
v_call: TRBV6-5
j_call: TRBJ1-5

cdr3_aa: CASSSSWTGERKLFF
clone_size: NA
v_call: TRBV6-2/TRBV6-3
j_call: TRBJ1-4

cdr3_aa: CASSEFPPSVLNSPLHF
clone_size: NA
v_call: TRBV6-1
j_call: TRBJ1-6

cdr3_aa: CASSYPPVQHF
clone_size: few
v_call: TRBV6-5
j_call: TRBJ1-5

cdr3_aa: CASSEFPAGGREETQYF
clone_size: NA
v_call: TRBV25-1
j_call: TRBJ2-5

cdr3_aa: CASSPRQGQAFF
clone_size: NA
v_call: TRBV11-3
j_call: TRBJ1-1

cdr3_aa: CARLFGVPSTDTQYF
clone_size: few
v_call: TRBV27
j_call: TRBJ2-3

cdr3_aa: CASSQGSGVYNEQFF
clone_size: NA
v_call: TRBV4-3
j_call: TRBJ2-1

cdr3_aa: CATSDSTPSPRTQYF
clone_size: NA
v_call: TRBV24-1
j_call: TRBJ2-3

cdr3_aa: CAGNGASNYGYTF
clone_size: NA
v_call: TRBV2
j_call: TRBJ1-2

cdr3_aa: CASSFGSDTEAFF
clone_size: NA
v_call: TRBV5-1
j_call: TRBJ1-1

cdr3_aa: CSVGQGRGNTGELFF
clone_size: NA
v_call: TRBV29-1
j_call: TRBJ2-2

cdr3_aa: CASSAGGGYGYTF
clone_size: once
v_call: TRBV19
j_call: TRBJ1-2

cdr3_aa: CASSSKGGRTGGFHEQYF
clone_size: few
v_call: TRBV7-2
j_call: TRBJ2-7

cdr3_aa: CASSPTRVSYEQYF
clone_size: NA
v_call: TRBV27
j_call: TRBJ2-7